Sequencing of this T cell receptor beta chain was carried out in a study of T cells in Graves' hyperthyroidism and ophthalmopathy. Germline V gene data show CDR1 as LNHDA and CDR2 as SQIVND (reference sequence). The V end was cut by 3 bases, the J end by 2 bases, with 10 bases between. The CDR3 has 14 amino acids. Broader study findings: The model's output predicted ophthalmopathy at a median of roughly 6.9 months prior to onset.

Amplification targeted TCR beta CDR3 regions from RNA transcripts. During a first-round RT-PCR of the TCR CDR3, the HTBI primer set was used. TCRdb passed the multiplex PCR reads through MiXCR, listing each CDR3 protein once. Altogether about 420,000 distinct CDR3 sequences are present, roughly 14% being singletons, with the ten largest covering over 7.5%. This clonotype was counted at least ten times. What it binds is unknown. For the diagnoses, clinical symptoms, serum thyroxine and TRAb, thyroid ultrasound and orbital computed tomography were used. The sample comprised blood. This chain joins TRBV19 and TRBJ1-2, with no clear D. The sequence derives from a woman in her late teens or twenties with Graves' hyperthyroidism. CDR3 sequence: CASSMLRQNYGYTF. As DNA, the CDR3 is TGTGCCAGTAGTATGCTTAGGCAGAACTATGGCTACACCTTC.